This T cell receptor beta chain was captured in a study of blood T cells in healthy people across ages. A second about 7 to 11 cycle PCR used barcoded and J-beta primers. TCRdb passed the 5' RACE reads through MiXCR, listing each CDR3 protein once. The table shows 850,000 to 950,000 distinct CDR3 sequences, with about 30% occurring only once. The V end was cut by 2 bases, the J end by 10 bases, with 15 bases between. This CDR3 comprises 14 residues. This clonotype was seen repeatedly, ten times or more. The TCR originated in a woman at least 80 years old in good health. V and J are TRBV12-3 or TRBV12-4 and TRBJ2-1; D not certain. What was sequenced was blood. CDR3 loop: CASSLLRSYPEQFF. The CDR3 DNA follows: TGTGCCAGCAGTTTACTGAGGTCGTACCCCGAGCAGTTCTTC.